The TCR beta chain under discussion was sequenced for a study of early T cells in non-severe SARS-CoV-2 infection. Individual cDNA molecules were tagged with unique molecular identifiers. MiXCR was run by TCRdb on the 5' RACE reads, yielding one entry per CDR3 protein. The sample consists of 20,000 to 25,000 distinct CDR3 sequences, 4.5% of them appearing once. This clonotype came up many times. This CDR3 contains 15 residues. The J segment lost 7 bases and the V segment lost 6 bases, leaving 8 bases of the junction unmatched. This sequence originates from an adult who was a healthcare worker with PCR-confirmed SARS-CoV-2 infection or an uninfected control (not recorded which). The sample taken for sequencing was whole blood. The chain links TRBV12-3 or TRBV12-4 to TRBJ1-6; 8 nucleotides agree with TRBD1. DNA for the CDR3: TGTGCCAGCAGGGGGCAGGGGGCTGGAAATTCACCCCTCCACTTT. Protein: CASRGQGAGNSPLHF.